One sample yielded the 24 T cell receptor beta chains listed below, sequenced in a study of T cells in localized non-small cell lung cancer. TCRdb's copy holds only in-frame clones and misses some; the assay was immunoSEQ multiplex PCR. Altogether about 40,000 clones are present, approximately 88% being singletons, with the ten largest covering roughly 2.6%. The sample consisted of peripheral blood, taken before any cancer treatment. All receptors come from a woman aged 40-75 years with stage I lung adenocarcinoma.

V is TRBV11-1 and J is TRBJ1-4; D is unresolved. Germline V gene lookup returns CDR1 SGHAT and CDR2 FQDESV (reference sequence). Trimming shortened V by 5 bases and J by 4 bases, and 11 bases separated the two germline ends. This CDR3 comprises 14 residues. The CDR3 sequence is CASSPQDGNEKLFF. CDR3 bases: TGTGCCAGCAGCCCTCAGGACGGTAATGAAAAACTGTTTTTT.

With regard to this clone: At one boundary the junction diverges from the germline segment, which might be a read error. For the CDR3, the DNA is TGTGCCAGCAGCTTGTGGGTCCCGGTTTTTGGAGACACCATATATTTT. Translation gives CASSLWVPVFGDTIYF. The gene calls are TRBV5-6 and TRBJ1-3; no definite D call. CDR1 and CDR2 (germline): SGHDT, YYEEEE. The CDR3 totals 16 residues.

The sample holds a few counts of this clone. The V and J genes are TRBV13 and TRBJ1-2, with TRBD1 matching over 7 bases. The CDR3 covers 18 residues. V shed 6 bases and J 3 bases; nucleotides not matched to a gene: 19. Germline CDR1 is PRHDT and CDR2 is FYEKMQ (reference sequence). CDR3 DNA: TGTGCCAGCAGGCACAGGGGTTCCGGGCAATGGAGAGACTATGGCTACACCTTC. Translated: CASRHRGSGQWRDYGYTF.

The chain carries TRBV7-9 and TRBJ2-1; 7 bases line up with TRBD2. Germline CDR1 is SEHNR and CDR2 is FQNEAQ (reference sequence). There are 15 residues in the CDR3. J gave up 8 bases and V 0 bases, and 7 bases lay outside the gene matches. The CDR3 DNA reads as TGTGCCAGCAGCTTAGCGGGAGGGCCTTGGGATGAGCAGTTCTTC. Encoded protein: CASSLAGGPWDEQFF.

The chain links TRBV5-1 to TRBJ2-5; TRBD2 matches 11 bases. Germline loops: CDR1 SGHRS, CDR2 YFSETQ. The junction had 7 bases not matched to a gene; V was cut back by 7 bases and J by 5 bases. The CDR3 covers 14 residues. The CDR3 DNA reads as TGCGCCAGCTTAGCGGGAGGGCCGGGGGAGACCCAGTACTTC. It codes for CASLAGGPGETQYF.

This clone was observed a single time. V and J are TRBV6-1 and TRBJ2-5; TRBD1 is a possible D gene (6 bases). Trimming shortened V by 4 bases and J by 2 bases, and 8 bases separated the two germline ends. The CDR3 sequence is 13 residues long. Germline V gene data show CDR1 as MNHNS and CDR2 as SASEGT. CDR3 sequence: CASSAQGQETQYF. For the CDR3, the DNA is TGTGCCAGCAGTGCGCAGGGGCAAGAGACCCAGTACTTC.

The chain links TRBV28 to TRBJ2-5, with D maybe TRBD1 (5 bases). The CDR3 is made up of 15 amino acids. V lost 6 bases, J lost 4 bases, and 18 bases lay in between. The germline V gene encodes CDR1 MDHEN and CDR2 SYDVKM. The CDR3 nucleotides read TGTGCCAGCAGCTTAGGACAATGGGGATTAGAGACCCAGTACTTC. Translating gives CASSLGQWGLETQYF.

The genes are TRBV7-2 and TRBJ2-2; no definite D call. The CDR3 has 14 residues. Trimming took 3 bases from V and 3 from J, leaving 8 bases between them. Germline loops: CDR1 SGHTA, CDR2 FQGNSA. The CDR3 protein is CASSFNWDTGELFF. As DNA, the CDR3 is TGTGCCAGCAGCTTCAATTGGGACACCGGGGAGCTGTTTTTT.

In its sample, this clone was seen once. The gene calls are TRBV5-1 and TRBJ1-3, with D perhaps TRBD1 (5 bases). Trimming removed 3 bases from V and 0 bases from J, with 13 bases in between. Germline loops: CDR1 SGHRS, CDR2 YFSETQ. CDR3 length: 16 amino acids. The CDR3 spells CASSSKTAASGNTIYF. In DNA form, the CDR3 reads TGCGCCAGCAGCTCAAAGACAGCAGCCTCTGGAAACACCATATATTTT.

The J gene is TRBJ2-5, the V gene TRBV28; TRBD1 aligns across 8 bases. V gave up 6 bases and J gave up 6 bases; unmatched junction bases: 18. This CDR3 comprises 17 residues. Germline CDR1 MDHEN, CDR2 SYDVKM. The CDR3 DNA sequence: TGTGCCAGCAGCTTACGTCTAGGACAGGGAGGCGAGAAGACCCAGTACTTC. Translating it yields CASSLRLGQGGEKTQYF.

The J gene is TRBJ1-2, the V gene TRBV28; TRBD1 is a possible D gene (6 bases). CDR1 and CDR2 from the germline V gene are MDHEN and SYDVKM. The V end was cut by 8 bases, the J end by 4 bases, with 26 bases between. This CDR3 has 17 amino acids. The CDR3 bases are TGTGCCAGCGGGGTAGGGCCCCCTCGGGGGCAGAGCTATGGCTACACCTTC. Its protein product is CASGVGPPRGQSYGYTF.

In DNA form, the CDR3 reads TGTGCCAGCAGCTTGCTGGTGGAGGGAAACGAGCAGTACTTC. This translates into CASSLLVEGNEQYF. The chain carries TRBV5-4 and TRBJ2-7; tentatively, D is TRBD2 (6 bases). CDR1 is SGHNT, CDR2 YYREEE, per germline (reference sequence). The germline V and J ends were trimmed by 1 base and 5 bases, with 13 bases remaining between them. The CDR3 sequence is 14 residues long. Full variable domain (remainder filled in from reference TRBV5-4 and TRBJ2-7): ETGVTQSPTHLIKTRGQQVTLRCSSQSGHNTVSWYQQALGQGPQFIFQYYREEENGRGNFPPRFSGLQFPNYSSELNVNALELDDSALYLCASSLLVEGNEQYFGPGTRLTVT.

V usage is TRBV2 and J usage is TRBJ2-1; unclear D gene. The CDR3 has 14 residues. Trimming removed 7 bases at V and 2 bases at J, with 12 bases between. Germline assignment: CDR1 SNHLY and CDR2 FYNNEI. In nucleotides, the CDR3 is TGTGCCAGCACCGACCTACCGCCCTACAATGAGCAGTTCTTC. Its protein is CASTDLPPYNEQFF.

The rearrangement uses TRBV6-5 and TRBJ2-7, with 8 bases fitting TRBD1. The CDR3 has 13 residues. The germline V gene has CDR1 MNHEY and CDR2 SVGAGI. J was trimmed by 5 bases and V by 5 bases; bases with no gene match: 5. This chain's CDR3 is CASSRTGWDEQYF. In nucleotides, the CDR3 is TGTGCCAGCAGTCGGACAGGGTGGGACGAGCAGTACTTC.

In its sample, this clone was seen once. The genes are TRBV28 and TRBJ1-4; D might be TRBD1 (6 bases). Germline V CDR1 and CDR2: MDHEN, SYDVKM. The ends were cut back, 6 bases at V and 8 bases at J, with 22 bases in the middle. CDR3 length equals 16 residues. CDR3 DNA: TGTGCCAGCAGGATCAACAGGGCTCGGGTTTTGGAAAAACTGTTTTTT. Translated: CASRINRARVLEKLFF.

J is TRBJ2-7 and V is TRBV19, with TRBD2 matching over 11 bases. The CDR3 runs 16 residues. V was pared by 6 bases and J by 3 bases, with 10 bases of the junction left unmatched. From germline, CDR1 is LNHDA and CDR2 SQIVND (reference sequence). Here the CDR3 DNA reads TGTGCCAGTAGCCGGGGAGGGACTAGCGGAGACTACGAGCAGTACTTC. Translation: CASSRGGTSGDYEQYF.

The chain employs TRBV19 and TRBJ2-7; the match to TRBD2 covers 8 bases. Looked up from germline, CDR1 is LNHDA and CDR2 is SQIVND (reference sequence). With 8 bases clipped from V and 5 bases from J, the junction kept 17 bases outside the gene matches. The CDR3 runs to 16 residues. The CDR3 DNA is TGTGCCAGTCGACTCAACGGGAGGGCCTCTGTAGACGAGCAGTACTTC. This encodes CASRLNGRASVDEQYF.

The rearrangement links TRBV7-3 to TRBJ1-1; the D is unclear. The CDR3 loop spans 14 amino acids. V gave up 0 bases and J gave up 3 bases, with 8 bases separating them. Germline V gene lookup returns CDR1 SGHTA and CDR2 FQGTGA. CDR3 residues: CASSLTGIDTEAFF. CDR3 DNA sequence: TGTGCCAGCAGCTTAACTGGGATCGACACTGAAGCTTTCTTT.

The chain recombines TRBV9 with TRBJ1-5; TRBD1 might be the D (5 bases). The ends were cut back, 2 bases at V and 3 bases at J, with 12 bases in the middle. The CDR3 is 15 amino acids. Per the germline V gene, CDR1 is SGDLS and CDR2 is YYNGEE. CDR3: CASSVTGEFNQPQHF. The CDR3 DNA reads as TGTGCCAGCAGCGTTACAGGCGAATTCAATCAGCCCCAGCATTTT.

The V gene is TRBV6-5, the J gene TRBJ2-7; TRBD1 agrees at 11 bases. The germline CDR1 and CDR2 sequences are MNHEY and SVGAGI. This CDR3 spans 14 amino acids. V was pared by 5 bases and J by 5 bases, with 5 bases of the junction left unmatched. The CDR3 protein is CASSNGQGANEQYF. CDR3 in DNA: TGTGCCAGCAGTAACGGACAGGGGGCCAACGAGCAGTACTTC.

J is TRBJ1-1 and V is TRBV27, with no clear D. V was cut by 5 bases and J by 2 bases, with 9 bases left in between. The germline gives CDR1 MNHEY, CDR2 SMNVEV (reference sequence). There are 13 residues in the CDR3. The chain's CDR3 is CASSLSRNTEAFF. The CDR3 coding sequence is TGTGCCAGCAGTCTCTCTCGAAACACTGAAGCTTTCTTT.

The chain couples TRBV5-1 to TRBJ2-1; D uncertain. Germline V gene lookup returns CDR1 SGHRS and CDR2 YFSETQ. The CDR3 runs 13 residues. Deletions cut 0 bases from V and 12 bases from J, with 13 bases between. The CDR3 nucleotides read TGCGCCAGCAGCTTGGGTGGCGTGCCCGCGCAGTTCTTC. Translating it yields CASSLGGVPAQFF.

CDR3 bases: TGTGCCAGCAGCTTCAAACAGGGGGGCTCGGGTACAGATACGCAGTATTTT. Protein: CASSFKQGGSGTDTQYF. The chain recombines TRBV7-9 with TRBJ2-3; 8 bases map to TRBD1. The CDR3 has 17 amino acids. J lost 3 bases, V lost 3 bases, and 11 bases had no gene match. Germline V CDR1 and CDR2: SEHNR, FQNEAQ (reference sequence).

The chain joins TRBV9 to TRBJ2-1; 7 bases line up with TRBD2. The V gene's germline CDR1 is SGDLS and CDR2 YYNGEE. The length of the CDR3 is 17 residues. V lost 4 bases and J lost 5; bases outside the gene matches: 15. CDR3: CASSPEFGGGPNNEQFF. As DNA, the CDR3 is TGTGCCAGCAGCCCCGAGTTTGGGGGAGGGCCGAACAATGAGCAGTTCTTC.